This TCR beta chain was retrieved from a study of technical replicates of blood from a few donors. Profiled with immunoSEQ multiplex PCR; TCRdb holds only in-frame clones, not every one. The sample shows 76,000 or so clones, just over 85% of them seen only once. This clone occurred a few times. This receptor was taken from a human donor in good health. Some clones in this sample may be carry-over from other donors' samples. Specimen: PBMCs.

The CDR3 DNA reads as TGTGCCTGGAGTGGGGAGTCCAATCAGCCCCAGCATTTT. It yields the protein CAWSGESNQPQHF. The chain is built from TRBV30 and TRBJ1-5; the D is unclear. Germline CDR1 reads GTSNPN; CDR2 reads SVGIG (reference sequence). The V and J ends lost 1 base and 3 bases respectively, with 7 bases between them. This CDR3 region has 13 residues.